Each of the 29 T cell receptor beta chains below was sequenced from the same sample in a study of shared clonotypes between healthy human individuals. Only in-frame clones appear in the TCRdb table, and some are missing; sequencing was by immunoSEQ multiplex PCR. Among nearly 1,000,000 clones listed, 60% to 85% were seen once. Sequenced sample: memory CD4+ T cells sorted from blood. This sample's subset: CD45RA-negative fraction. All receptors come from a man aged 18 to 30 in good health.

The CDR3 nucleotides read TGCGCCAGCAGCCTATCAGGGAGTGTGAACACTGAAGCTTTCTTT. Translated: CASSLSGSVNTEAFF. The J gene is TRBJ1-1, the V gene TRBV4-1, with D tentatively TRBD1 (5 bases). Per the germline V gene, CDR1 is MGHRA and CDR2 is YSYEKL. V was trimmed by 4 bases and J by 0 bases, leaving 12 bases between them. The CDR3 length is 15 residues.

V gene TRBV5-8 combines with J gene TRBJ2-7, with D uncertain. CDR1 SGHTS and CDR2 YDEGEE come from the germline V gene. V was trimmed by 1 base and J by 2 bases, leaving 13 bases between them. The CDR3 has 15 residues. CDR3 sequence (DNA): TGTGCCAGCAGCTTGTTGCCACCGAAAACCTACGAGCAGTACTTC. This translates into CASSLLPPKTYEQYF.

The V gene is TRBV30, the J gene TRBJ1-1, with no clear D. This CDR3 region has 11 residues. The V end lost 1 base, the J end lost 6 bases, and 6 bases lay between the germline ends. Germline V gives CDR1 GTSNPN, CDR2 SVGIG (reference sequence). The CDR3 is CAWSENAEAFF. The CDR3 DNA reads TGTGCCTGGAGTGAAAACGCTGAAGCTTTCTTT.

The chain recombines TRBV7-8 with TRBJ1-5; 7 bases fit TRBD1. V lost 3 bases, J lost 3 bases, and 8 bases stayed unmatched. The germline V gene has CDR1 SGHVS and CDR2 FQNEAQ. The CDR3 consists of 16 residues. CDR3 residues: CASSFLGGVYNQPQHF. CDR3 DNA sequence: TGTGCCAGCAGCTTTTTAGGGGGCGTTTACAATCAGCCCCAGCATTTT.

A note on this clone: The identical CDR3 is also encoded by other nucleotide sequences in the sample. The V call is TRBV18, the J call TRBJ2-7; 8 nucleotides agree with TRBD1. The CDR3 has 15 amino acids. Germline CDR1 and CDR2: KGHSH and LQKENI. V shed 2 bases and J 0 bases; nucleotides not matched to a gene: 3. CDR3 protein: CASSPGQGSSYEQYF. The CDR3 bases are TGTGCCAGCTCACCAGGACAGGGTAGCTCCTACGAGCAGTACTTC.

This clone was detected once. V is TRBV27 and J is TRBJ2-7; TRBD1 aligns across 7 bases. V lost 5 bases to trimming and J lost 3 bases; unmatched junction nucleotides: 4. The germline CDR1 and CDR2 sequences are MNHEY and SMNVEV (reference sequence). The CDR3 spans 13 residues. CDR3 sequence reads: CASSARGYYEQYF. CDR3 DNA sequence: TGTGCCAGCAGTGCCAGGGGGTACTACGAGCAGTACTTC.

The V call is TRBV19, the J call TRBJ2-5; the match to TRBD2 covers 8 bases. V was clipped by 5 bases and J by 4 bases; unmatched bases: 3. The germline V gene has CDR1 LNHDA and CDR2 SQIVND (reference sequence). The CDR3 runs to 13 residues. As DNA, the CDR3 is TGTGCCAGTAGTTTGGCGGGGGGAGAGACCCAGTACTTC. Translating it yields CASSLAGGETQYF.

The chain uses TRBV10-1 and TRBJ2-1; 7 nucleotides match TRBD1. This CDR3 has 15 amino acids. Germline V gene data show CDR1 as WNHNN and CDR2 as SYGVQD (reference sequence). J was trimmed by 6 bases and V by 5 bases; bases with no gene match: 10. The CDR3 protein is CASSPLRDSSNEQFF. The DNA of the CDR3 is TGCGCCAGCAGTCCCCTCCGGGACAGTAGCAATGAGCAGTTCTTC.

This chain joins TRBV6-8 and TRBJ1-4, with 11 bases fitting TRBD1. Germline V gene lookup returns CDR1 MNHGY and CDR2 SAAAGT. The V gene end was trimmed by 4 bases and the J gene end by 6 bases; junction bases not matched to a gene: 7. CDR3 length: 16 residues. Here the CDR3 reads CASSWTGGGRDEKLFF. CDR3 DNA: TGTGCCAGCAGTTGGACAGGGGGCGGGCGGGATGAAAAACTGTTTTTT.

Written as DNA, the CDR3 is TGTGCCAGCAGCTTGGGTCCGGGCGCCGGCCCCTACGAGCAGTACTTC. This codes for CASSLGPGAGPYEQYF. The chain links TRBV5-4 to TRBJ2-7; D unclear. CDR1 and CDR2 from the germline V gene are SGHNT and YYREEE (reference sequence). V lost 0 bases to trimming and J lost 2 bases, with 15 bases between them. The CDR3 loop spans 16 amino acids.

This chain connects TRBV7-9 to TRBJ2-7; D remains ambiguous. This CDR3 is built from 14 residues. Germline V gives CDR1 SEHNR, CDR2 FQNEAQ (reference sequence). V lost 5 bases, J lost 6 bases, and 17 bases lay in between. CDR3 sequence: CASSKLPPRGEQYF. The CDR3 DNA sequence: TGTGCCAGCAGCAAACTCCCCCCCCGCGGCGAGCAGTACTTC.

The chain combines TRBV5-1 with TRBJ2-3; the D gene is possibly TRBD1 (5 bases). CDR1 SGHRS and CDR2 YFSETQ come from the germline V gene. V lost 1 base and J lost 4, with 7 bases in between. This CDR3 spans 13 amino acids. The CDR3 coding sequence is TGCGCCAGCAGCTTGAGGGGATCAGATACGCAGTATTTT. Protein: CASSLRGSDTQYF.

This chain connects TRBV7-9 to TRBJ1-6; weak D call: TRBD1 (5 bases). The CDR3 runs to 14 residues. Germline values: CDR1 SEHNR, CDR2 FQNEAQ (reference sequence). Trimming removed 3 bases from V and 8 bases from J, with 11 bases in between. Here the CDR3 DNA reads TGTGCCAGCAGCTTGGGGGACGAATATTCACCCCTCCACTTT. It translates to CASSLGDEYSPLHF.

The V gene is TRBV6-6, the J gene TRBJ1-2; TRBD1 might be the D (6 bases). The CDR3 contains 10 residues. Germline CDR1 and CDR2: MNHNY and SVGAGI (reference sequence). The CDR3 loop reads CVAVGAGYTF. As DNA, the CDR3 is TGTGTCGCGGTGGGGGCTGGCTACACCTTC.

In DNA, the CDR3 is TGTGCCAGCAGCCCGGCATTTCTGATAGGGGGCTACACCTTC. Encoded protein: CASSPAFLIGGYTF. The rearrangement links TRBV7-2 to TRBJ1-2; D not certain. V was clipped by 5 bases and J by 8 bases, with 18 bases between them. Per the germline V gene, CDR1 is SGHTA and CDR2 is FQGNSA. The CDR3 consists of 14 residues.

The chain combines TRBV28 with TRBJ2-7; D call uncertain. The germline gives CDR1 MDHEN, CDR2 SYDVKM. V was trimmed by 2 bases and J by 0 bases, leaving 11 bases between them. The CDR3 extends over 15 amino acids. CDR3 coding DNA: TGTGCCAGCAGTTTAGCTCGCATTCTCTCCTACGAGCAGTACTTC. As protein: CASSLARILSYEQYF. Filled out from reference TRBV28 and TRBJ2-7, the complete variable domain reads DVKVTQSSRYLVKRTGEKVFLECVQDMDHENMFWYRQDPGLGLRLIYFSYDVKMKEKGDIPEGYSVSREKKERFSLILESASTNQTSMYLCASSLARILSYEQYFGPGTRLTVT.

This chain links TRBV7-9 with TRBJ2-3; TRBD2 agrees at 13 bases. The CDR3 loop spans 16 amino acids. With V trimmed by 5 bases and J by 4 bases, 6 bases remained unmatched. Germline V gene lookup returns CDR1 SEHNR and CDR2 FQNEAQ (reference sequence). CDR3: CASSTRTSGSPDTQYF. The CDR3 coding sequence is TGTGCCAGCAGCACCCGGACTAGCGGGAGCCCAGATACGCAGTATTTT.

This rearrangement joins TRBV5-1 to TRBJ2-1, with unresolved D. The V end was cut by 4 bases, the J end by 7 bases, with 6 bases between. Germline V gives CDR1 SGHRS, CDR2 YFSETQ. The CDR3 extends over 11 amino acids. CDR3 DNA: TGCGCCAGCAGCGGGATTAATGAGCAGTTCTTC. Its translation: CASSGINEQFF.

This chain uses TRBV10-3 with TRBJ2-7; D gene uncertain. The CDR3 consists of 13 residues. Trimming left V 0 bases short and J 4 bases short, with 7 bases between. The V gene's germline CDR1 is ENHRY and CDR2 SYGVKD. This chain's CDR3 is CAISESPAYEQYF. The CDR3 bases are TGTGCCATCAGTGAGTCGCCAGCATACGAGCAGTACTTC.

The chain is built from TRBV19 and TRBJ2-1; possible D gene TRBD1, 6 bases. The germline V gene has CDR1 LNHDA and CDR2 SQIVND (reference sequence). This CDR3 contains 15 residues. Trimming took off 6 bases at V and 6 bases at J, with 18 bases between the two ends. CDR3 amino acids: CASRIRGARGNEQFF. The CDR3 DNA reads TGTGCCAGTAGGATCCGGGGCGCCAGGGGCAATGAGCAGTTCTTC. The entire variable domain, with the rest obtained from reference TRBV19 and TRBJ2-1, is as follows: DGGITQSPKYLFRKEGQNVTLSCEQNLNHDAMYWYRQDPGQGLRLIYYSQIVNDFQKGDIAEGYSVSREKKESFPLTVTSAQKNPTAFYLCASRIRGARGNEQFFGPGTRLTVL.

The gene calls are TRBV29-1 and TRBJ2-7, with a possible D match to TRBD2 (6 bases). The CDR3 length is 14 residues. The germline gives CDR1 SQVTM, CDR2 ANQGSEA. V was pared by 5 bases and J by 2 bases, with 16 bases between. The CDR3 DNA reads TGCAGCGTTCGAGAAGGGGACTTCACCTACGAGCAGTACTTC. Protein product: CSVREGDFTYEQYF.

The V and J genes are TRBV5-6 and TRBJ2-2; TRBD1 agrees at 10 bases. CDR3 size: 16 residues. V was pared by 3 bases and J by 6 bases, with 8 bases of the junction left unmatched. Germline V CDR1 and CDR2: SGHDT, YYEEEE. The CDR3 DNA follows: TGTGCCAGCAGCTGGGGGGACAGGGGAAGGGCCGGGGAGCTGTTTTTT. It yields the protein CASSWGDRGRAGELFF.

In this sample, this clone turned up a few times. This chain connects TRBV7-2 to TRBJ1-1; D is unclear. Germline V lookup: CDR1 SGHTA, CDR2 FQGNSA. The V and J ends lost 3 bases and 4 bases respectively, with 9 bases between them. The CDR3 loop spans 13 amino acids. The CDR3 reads CASSFKGGTEAFF. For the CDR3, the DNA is TGTGCCAGCAGCTTCAAGGGCGGCACTGAAGCTTTCTTT.

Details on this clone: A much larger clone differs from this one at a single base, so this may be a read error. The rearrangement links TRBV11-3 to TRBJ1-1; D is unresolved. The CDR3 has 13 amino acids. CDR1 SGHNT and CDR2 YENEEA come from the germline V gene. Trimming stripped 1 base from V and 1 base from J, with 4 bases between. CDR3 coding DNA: TGTGCCAGCAGCTTAGTAGGGAACACTGAAGCTTTCTTT. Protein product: CASSLVGNTEAFF.

This chain's CDR3 is CASSLVDFSYEQYF. In DNA, the CDR3 is TGTGCCAGCAGCTTAGTTGACTTTTCCTACGAGCAGTACTTC. V is TRBV7-2 and J is TRBJ2-7; D not certain. Germline values: CDR1 SGHTA, CDR2 FQGNSA. Trimming cost V 1 base and J 1 base, with 8 bases left between them. The CDR3 length is 14 residues.

This chain's CDR3 is CASSPVGQINQPQHF. For the CDR3, the DNA is TGTGCCAGCAGCCCCGTAGGACAGATCAATCAGCCCCAGCATTTT. The V call is TRBV7-8, the J call TRBJ1-5, with D possibly being TRBD1 (6 bases). The CDR3 contains 15 residues. Germline lookup yields CDR1 SGHVS and CDR2 FQNEAQ. The V end lost 5 bases, the J end lost 3 bases, and 14 bases lay between the germline ends.

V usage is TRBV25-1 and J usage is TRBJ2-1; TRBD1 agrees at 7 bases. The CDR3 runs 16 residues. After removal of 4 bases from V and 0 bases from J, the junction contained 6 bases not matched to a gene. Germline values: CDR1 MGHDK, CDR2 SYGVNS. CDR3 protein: CASSALTGTSYNEQFF. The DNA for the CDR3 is TGTGCCAGCAGTGCATTGACAGGGACCTCCTACAATGAGCAGTTCTTC.

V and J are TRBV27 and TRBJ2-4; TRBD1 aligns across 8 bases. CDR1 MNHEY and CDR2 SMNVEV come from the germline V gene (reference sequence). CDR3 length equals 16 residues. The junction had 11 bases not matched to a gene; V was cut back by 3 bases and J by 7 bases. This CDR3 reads CASSFSIGQGENIQYF. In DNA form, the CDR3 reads TGTGCCAGCAGTTTTTCGATAGGACAGGGTGAGAACATTCAGTACTTC.

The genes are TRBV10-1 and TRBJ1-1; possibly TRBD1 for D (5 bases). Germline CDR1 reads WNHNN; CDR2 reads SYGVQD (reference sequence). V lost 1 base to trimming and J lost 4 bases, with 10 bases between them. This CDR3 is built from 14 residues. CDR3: CASSEWGGSTEAFF. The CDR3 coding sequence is TGCGCCAGCAGTGAGTGGGGGGGGAGCACTGAAGCTTTCTTT.